This T cell receptor beta chain emerged from a study of regulatory T cells in long-lasting Graves disease. This clonotype was picked up many times. What it binds is not known. Findings and limits, study-wide: Favored usage of TRBV28, TRBJ1-2 and TRBJ2-5 was recorded in persistent disease. Sample size, which was small, may have reduced accuracy.

Time point here: newly diagnosed GD, antithyroid drugs for less than 3 months. PBMC RNA served as the TCR library source. Trimming shortened V by 5 bases and J by 6 bases, and 8 bases separated the two germline ends. Germline-derived CDR1 and CDR2 are DFQATT and SNEGSKA (reference sequence). The CDR3 spans 10 residues. Building the TCR beta libraries relied on iRepertoire HTBI primers, and CDR3 regions underwent Arm-PCR. TCRdb re-derived calls from the multiplex PCR reads in MiXCR, one entry per CDR3 protein. The sample has about 240,000 distinct CDR3 sequences, over 20% seen once; the top ten hold approximately 15%.

The sequencing used peripheral blood mononuclear cells (PBMCs), collected at new diagnosis, from a patient treated with antithyroid drugs. This chain links TRBV20-1 with TRBJ2-7; maybe TRBD2 (5 bases). This clonotype originated in a female donor with Graves disease. CDR3 sequence reads: CSAGRGEQYF. Written as DNA, the CDR3 is TGCAGTGCTGGACGGGGCGAGCAGTACTTC.